This T cell receptor beta chain came from a study of blood T cell repertoires in COVID-19. As for the study in general: Both acute and convalescent COVID-19 samples were obtained from the United States, Italy and Spain.

V was clipped by 0 bases and J by 8 bases, with 17 bases between them. The CDR3 spans 15 residues. Germline V lookup: CDR1 SGHRS, CDR2 YFSETQ. Profiling relied on immunoSEQ multiplex PCR, and the TCRdb table lists in-frame clones only, not all of them. The sample records about 98,000 clones, around 82% being singletons. The table lists this clone with a few counts. The gene calls are TRBV5-1 and TRBJ1-2; weak D call: TRBD1 (5 bases). Sequencing was carried out using peripheral blood. This receptor was identified in a man aged 70 or older with active or convalescent COVID-19. CDR3 sequence: CASSLGQPGPGGYTF. The CDR3 region has the DNA TGCGCCAGCAGCTTGGGACAGCCAGGGCCTGGGGGCTACACCTTC.